One sample yielded the 14 T cell receptor beta chains listed below, sequenced in a study of Ad26.COV2.S vaccination and SARS-CoV-2 variants (dated by TCRdb to the early 2020s). Sample treatment or condition, as interpreted from the label and publication: some 20 received Ad26.COV2.S at low or high dose, single or two shots; several received placebo; per-sample allocation not given. Repertoires of vaccine and placebo recipients were sequenced from samples collected on day 63 after the first injection. Library preparation was by the immunoSEQ multiplex PCR assay. Entries here come from immuneACCESS through TCRdb and include only in-frame sequences with V and J called. Some clones fail to appear in such tables; in the studies checked, an unresolved V gene covers under half of the shortfall, and the cause of the remainder is unknown. Present in this sample are a few hundred thousand clones, approximately 83% of which were seen just once. 7% to 9.5% of the sample comes from the top ten.

The specimen comprised peripheral blood, sampled in a trial of Ad26.COV2.S vaccine versus placebo. These receptors came from a person aged 18 to 65 who received the Ad26.COV2.S COVID-19 vaccine or a placebo.

The chain has TRBV4-1 and TRBJ1-6, with a possible D match to TRBD1 (5 bases). The CDR3 extends over 16 amino acids. Germline V gene sequence: CDR1 MGHRA, CDR2 YSYEKL. The V gene lost 1 base and the J gene lost 0 bases, with 7 bases spanning the gap. CDR3 nucleotides: TGCGCCAGCAGCCAAGGAGACAGCTCCTATAATTCACCCCTCCACTTT. This sequence encodes CASSQGDSSYNSPLHF.

Only a few counts were recorded for this clone. The CDR3 reads CATSDFSGGLQHF. CDR3 nucleotides: TGTGCCACCAGTGATTTTTCAGGGGGCCTCCAGCATTTT. The J gene is TRBJ1-5, the V gene TRBV24-1, with 8 positions matching TRBD1. The CDR3 extends over 13 amino acids. V was clipped by 1 base and J by 12 bases; unmatched bases: 4. The germline CDR1 and CDR2 sequences are KGHDR and SFDVKD.

The chain uses TRBV19 and TRBJ2-6, with D maybe TRBD2 (6 bases). Germline V gene lookup returns CDR1 LNHDA and CDR2 SQIVND (reference sequence). The CDR3 covers 17 residues. Trimming left V 1 base short and J 1 base short, with 11 bases between. CDR3 residues: CASSIGRGASGANVLTF. The CDR3 DNA reads as TGTGCCAGTAGTATAGGGAGGGGCGCTTCTGGGGCCAACGTCCTGACTTTC. Supplemented by reference TRBV19 and TRBJ2-6, the full variable domain reads DGGITQSPKYLFRKEGQNVTLSCEQNLNHDAMYWYRQDPGQGLRLIYYSQIVNDFQKGDIAEGYSVSREKKESFPLTVTSAQKNPTAFYLCASSIGRGASGANVLTFGAGSRLTVL.

This rearrangement joins TRBV24-1 to TRBJ1-2; TRBD1 aligns across 11 bases. Looked up from germline, CDR1 is KGHDR and CDR2 is SFDVKD. This CDR3 region has 13 residues. V lost 9 bases and J lost 3; bases outside the gene matches: 2. The CDR3 DNA is TGTGCCACCTTGGGACAGGGGGACTATGGCTACACCTTC. Amino acids: CATLGQGDYGYTF.

The V gene is TRBV6-1, the J gene TRBJ1-1; 7 bases match TRBD1. CDR3 length: 15 amino acids. V lost 1 base to trimming and J lost 4 bases; unmatched junction nucleotides: 6. Germline CDR1 and CDR2: MNHNS and SASEGT. The CDR3 reads CASSEVRGGITEAFF. The CDR3 DNA sequence: TGTGCCAGCAGTGAAGTACGAGGGGGCATCACTGAAGCTTTCTTT.

V is TRBV6-5 and J is TRBJ2-1, with 12 positions matching TRBD2. CDR1 and CDR2 from the germline V gene are MNHEY and SVGAGI. Trimming took 0 bases from V and 6 from J; bases not matched to a gene: 3. The CDR3 has 16 amino acids. CDR3 sequence: CASSYSMTSGGNEQFF. CDR3 DNA sequence: TGTGCCAGCAGTTACTCGATGACTAGCGGGGGCAATGAGCAGTTCTTC.

The count of this clone is one. The chain couples TRBV6-5 to TRBJ2-2; D not certain. Germline-derived CDR1 and CDR2 are MNHEY and SVGAGI. The V and J ends lost 2 bases and 2 bases respectively, with 9 bases between them. The CDR3 consists of 15 residues. The CDR3 DNA is TGTGCCAGCAGTTACCGGATTAGCAACACCGGGGAGCTGTTTTTT. This sequence encodes CASSYRISNTGELFF.

This clone was counted once. The rearrangement links TRBV9 to TRBJ2-1; D is uncertain. Trimming removed 4 bases from V and 9 bases from J, with 20 bases in between. This CDR3 region has 15 residues. CDR1 is SGDLS and CDR2 is YYNGEE in the germline V gene. CDR3 sequence (DNA): TGTGCCAGCAGCCCCCAAGTGACCCTCCGTGGTGAGCAGTTCTTC. Protein product: CASSPQVTLRGEQFF.

V gene TRBV5-6 combines with J gene TRBJ1-2; 7 bases map to TRBD1. With V trimmed by 7 bases and J by 13 bases, 16 bases remained unmatched. Germline CDR1 and CDR2: SGHDT and YYEEEE. This CDR3 contains 13 residues. The CDR3 spells CASHYTYRGLGTF. The CDR3, as DNA: TGTGCCAGCCACTATACCTACAGGGGCCTGGGCACCTTC.

V is TRBV27 and J is TRBJ2-7; D uncertain. Per the germline V gene, CDR1 is MNHEY and CDR2 is SMNVEV (reference sequence). This CDR3 is 13 amino acids long. V lost 2 bases, J lost 4 bases, and 9 bases lay in between. The CDR3: CASSLNRHYEQYF. The CDR3 DNA is TGTGCCAGCAGTTTAAATCGCCATTACGAGCAGTACTTC.

CDR3 nucleotides: TGTGCCAGCGCTCTAGCGGGAGGGCAGGATGAGCAGTTCTTC. Translating gives CASALAGGQDEQFF. The chain is built from TRBV6-4 and TRBJ2-1, with TRBD2 matching 12 bases. The V segment lost 8 bases and the J segment 8 bases; nucleotides outside the gene matches: 7. The CDR3 sequence is 14 residues long. The germline gives CDR1 MRHNA, CDR2 SNTAGT.

The genes are TRBV19 and TRBJ1-3; D gene uncertain. Per germline, CDR1 LNHDA and CDR2 SQIVND (reference sequence). The CDR3 is 14 residues long. The V end lost 1 base, the J end lost 7 bases, and 11 bases lay between the germline ends. For the CDR3, the DNA is TGTGCCAGTAGTATAGGAGGCAAATGGAACACCATATATTTT. Residues: CASSIGGKWNTIYF. Supplemented by reference TRBV19 and TRBJ1-3, the full variable domain reads DGGITQSPKYLFRKEGQNVTLSCEQNLNHDAMYWYRQDPGQGLRLIYYSQIVNDFQKGDIAEGYSVSREKKESFPLTVTSAQKNPTAFYLCASSIGGKWNTIYFGEGSWLTVV.

The chain links TRBV7-2 to TRBJ1-2; D remains ambiguous. In germline, CDR1 is SGHTA, CDR2 FQGNSA. The CDR3 runs 12 residues. Trimming took off 5 bases at V and 7 bases at J, with 11 bases between the two ends. The CDR3 loop is CASSPLLGGYTF. The CDR3 nucleotides are TGTGCCAGCAGCCCCTTGTTGGGTGGCTACACCTTC.

The V gene is TRBV4-1, the J gene TRBJ2-1; TRBD2 aligns across 7 bases. V trimming: 0 bases; J trimming: 2 bases; junction bases outside the gene matches: 1. This CDR3 contains 15 residues. Germline-derived CDR1 and CDR2 are MGHRA and YSYEKL. DNA of the CDR3: TGCGCCAGCAGCCAAGAGGGGGGGGCCTACAATGAGCAGTTCTTC. Translation gives CASSQEGGAYNEQFF.